The 26 T cell receptor beta chains given below trace back to one sample, sequenced in a study of cytomegalovirus exposure and HLA in healthy donors. This PCR relied on a set of 60 Vbeta primers and 13 Jbeta primers. TCRdb keeps only in-frame clones here, not all; method: immunoSEQ multiplex PCR. The sample totals 160,000 or so clones. Input material: PBMCs. The receptors here all came from a man between 25 and 39 years old in good health and CMV-seronegative.

The chain recombines TRBV11-1 with TRBJ1-2; TRBD1 agrees at 8 bases. After removal of 5 bases from V and 4 bases from J, the junction contained 15 bases not matched to a gene. The CDR3 extends over 17 amino acids. Looked up from germline, CDR1 is SGHAT and CDR2 is FQDESV (reference sequence). CDR3 amino acids: CASSDTGTGNRGYGYTF. The CDR3 DNA reads TGTGCCAGCAGCGATACCGGGACAGGCAATCGCGGCTATGGCTACACCTTC.

V and J are TRBV5-1 and TRBJ2-3, with 7 bases identical to TRBD1. Unmatched junction bases numbered 4, after V lost 3 bases and J lost 0 bases. CDR1 and CDR2 (germline): SGHRS, YFSETQ. The CDR3 has 15 amino acids. The CDR3 loop is CASSSGTDSTDTQYF. For the CDR3, the DNA is TGCGCCAGCAGCTCGGGGACAGACAGCACAGATACGCAGTATTTT.

The rearrangement joins TRBV30 to TRBJ1-1; D may be TRBD1 (5 bases). V was pared by 1 base and J by 0 bases, with 12 bases between. The CDR3 is 15 residues long. Germline CDR1 is GTSNPN and CDR2 is SVGIG (reference sequence). The CDR3 loop is CAWSAWGGLNTEAFF. DNA for the CDR3: TGTGCCTGGAGTGCCTGGGGGGGATTGAACACTGAAGCTTTCTTT.

The chain carries TRBV30 and TRBJ2-1; a weak D match, TRBD2 (6 bases). The V gene lost 2 bases and the J gene lost 2 bases, with 13 bases spanning the gap. This CDR3 has 15 residues. The germline gives CDR1 GTSNPN, CDR2 SVGIG (reference sequence). DNA for the CDR3: TGTGCCTGGAGTAGGAGCGCTAGCGCCTACAATGAGCAGTTCTTC. Protein product: CAWSRSASAYNEQFF.

The chain uses TRBV4-2 and TRBJ2-1; TRBD2 aligns across 11 bases. This CDR3 is built from 17 residues. Germline V gene sequence: CDR1 LGHNA, CDR2 YNFKEQ. V shed 1 base and J 8 bases; nucleotides not matched to a gene: 10. The CDR3, as DNA: TGTGCCAGCAGCCAAGTAGGAGGGCTAGCGGGAGGAGATGAGCAGTTCTTC. This encodes CASSQVGGLAGGDEQFF.

The genes are TRBV20-1 and TRBJ1-1; D unclear. Per germline, CDR1 DFQATT and CDR2 SNEGSKA (reference sequence). The CDR3 consists of 11 residues. V dropped 7 bases and J dropped 1 base, with 7 bases sitting between them. CDR3 protein: CSVPRNTEAFF. The CDR3 DNA follows: TGCAGTGTCCCCCGGAACACTGAAGCTTTCTTT.

The rearrangement uses TRBV29-1 and TRBJ2-3, with TRBD2 matching over 8 bases. Germline V gives CDR1 SQVTM, CDR2 ANQGSEA. CDR3 length: 14 residues. V was pared by 7 bases and J by 7 bases, with 13 bases of the junction left unmatched. The chain's CDR3 is CSAQPAGEVYTQYF. As DNA, the CDR3 is TGCAGCGCTCAACCAGCGGGAGAGGTGTATACGCAGTATTTT.

V and J are TRBV11-2 and TRBJ1-2; the match to TRBD1 covers 7 bases. The germline CDR1 and CDR2 sequences are SGHAT and FQNNGV. This CDR3 has 13 residues. The V and J ends lost 5 bases and 6 bases, in that order; junction bases with no gene match: 6. The CDR3 DNA reads TGTGCCAGCAGCAACGGGCAGGGGGATGGCTACACCTTC. Amino acids: CASSNGQGDGYTF.

J is TRBJ1-5 and V is TRBV7-9, with 7 bases that match TRBD1. J was trimmed by 0 bases and V by 4 bases; bases with no gene match: 3. This CDR3 contains 15 residues. Looked up from germline, CDR1 is SEHNR and CDR2 is FQNEAQ (reference sequence). The CDR3 DNA reads TGTGCCAGCAGCTACAGGGGCAATAGCAATCAGCCCCAGCATTTT. Translation: CASSYRGNSNQPQHF.

This rearrangement joins TRBV6-6 to TRBJ2-1; 11 bases match TRBD2. The ends lost 0 bases at V and 6 bases at J; junction bases unmatched: 1. Germline values: CDR1 MNHNY, CDR2 SVGAGI (reference sequence). The CDR3 is 15 amino acids. This CDR3 reads CASSYSSGRANEQFF. Here the CDR3 DNA reads TGTGCCAGCAGTTACTCTAGCGGGAGGGCCAATGAGCAGTTCTTC.

The CDR3 reads CASSSRTSGSYNEQFF. The CDR3 region has the DNA TGTGCCAGTAGTTCACGGACTAGCGGCTCCTACAATGAGCAGTTCTTC. The chain is built from TRBV19 and TRBJ2-1, with TRBD2 matching 10 bases. After removal of 5 bases from V and 0 bases from J, the junction contained 4 bases not matched to a gene. The CDR3 is 16 residues long. Germline V gene lookup returns CDR1 LNHDA and CDR2 SQIVND (reference sequence).

V and J are TRBV11-2 and TRBJ2-1; 7 nucleotides match TRBD1. CDR1 and CDR2 from the germline V gene are SGHAT and FQNNGV. The CDR3 runs to 15 residues. The V gene end was trimmed by 5 bases and the J gene end by 7 bases; junction bases not matched to a gene: 11. The CDR3 DNA reads as TGTGCCAGCAGCCCCGGGACAGTTTCTGGGAATGAGCAGTTCTTC. This gives the protein CASSPGTVSGNEQFF.

This chain links TRBV4-3 with TRBJ2-7; 7 positions agree with TRBD2. There are 15 residues in the CDR3. V lost 2 bases and J lost 3; bases outside the gene matches: 7. Germline V gene lookup returns CDR1 LGHNA and CDR2 YSLEER. CDR3 coding DNA: TGCGCCAGCAGCCAATTTAGCGGGCCTGTCTACGAGCAGTACTTC. Encoded protein: CASSQFSGPVYEQYF.

The V call is TRBV6-1, the J call TRBJ1-2, with 7 bases lining up with TRBD1. The trim removed 2 bases at V and 7 bases at J, leaving 4 bases unmatched. The CDR3 is made up of 13 amino acids. Germline V gives CDR1 MNHNS, CDR2 SASEGT. CDR3 loop: CASSERQGFGYTF. CDR3 coding DNA: TGTGCCAGCAGTGAACGACAGGGCTTTGGCTACACCTTC.

This chain links TRBV15 with TRBJ2-2, with 8 bases aligning to TRBD1. After removal of 0 bases from V and 3 bases from J, the junction contained 9 bases not matched to a gene. This CDR3 spans 18 amino acids. Looked up from germline, CDR1 is LNHNV and CDR2 is YYDKDF (reference sequence). The CDR3 here is CATSRDPSGRGHTGELFF. The CDR3 DNA is TGTGCCACCAGCAGAGATCCCTCCGGCAGGGGGCACACCGGGGAGCTGTTTTTT.

The rearrangement joins TRBV2 to TRBJ1-2; D is undetermined. Trimming stripped 3 bases from V and 3 bases from J, with 5 bases between. The CDR3 sequence is 12 residues long. The germline V gene encodes CDR1 SNHLY and CDR2 FYNNEI. CDR3 in amino acids: CASSEADYGYTF. DNA of the CDR3: TGTGCCAGCAGTGAGGCAGACTATGGCTACACCTTC.

The chain joins TRBV7-9 to TRBJ2-7; D uncertain. The V gene lost 5 bases and the J gene lost 4 bases, with 6 bases spanning the gap. CDR3 length: 11 residues. From germline, CDR1 is SEHNR and CDR2 FQNEAQ (reference sequence). CDR3 region: CASSPLYEQYF. The CDR3 nucleotides are TGTGCCAGCAGCCCACTTTACGAGCAGTACTTC.

This chain connects TRBV19 to TRBJ1-5; D not certain. The CDR3 spans 15 residues. The V end lost 2 bases, the J end lost 0 bases, and 8 bases lay between the germline ends. Germline CDR1 reads LNHDA; CDR2 reads SQIVND (reference sequence). The chain's CDR3 is CASSIYRDSNQPQHF. The CDR3 region has the DNA TGTGCCAGTAGTATATACAGAGATAGCAATCAGCCCCAGCATTTT.

The V call is TRBV7-6, the J call TRBJ1-4; D perhaps matches TRBD1 (5 bases). V was cut by 5 bases and J by 4 bases, with 11 bases left in between. From germline, CDR1 is SGHVS and CDR2 FNYEAQ. The CDR3 totals 14 residues. Here the CDR3 DNA reads TGTGCCAGCAGCCTACAGGCCTTTAATGAAAAACTGTTTTTT. Its translation: CASSLQAFNEKLFF. Supplemented by reference TRBV7-6 and TRBJ1-4, the full variable domain reads GAGVSQSPRYKVTKRGQDVALRCDPISGHVSLYWYRQALGQGPEFLTYFNYEAQQDKSGLPNDRFSAERPEGSISTLTIQRTEQRDSAMYRCASSLQAFNEKLFFGSGTQLSVL.

This CDR3 reads CASSLLWTDHENTEAFF. In nucleotides, the CDR3 is TGTGCCAGCAGCTTACTTTGGACAGATCACGAAAACACTGAAGCTTTCTTT. The rearrangement uses TRBV7-8 and TRBJ1-1; D might be TRBD1 (6 bases). Trimming cost V 2 bases and J 2 bases, with 18 bases left between them. CDR3 length: 17 residues. Per the germline V gene, CDR1 is SGHVS and CDR2 is FQNEAQ.

The chain carries TRBV5-5 and TRBJ2-7, with 8 bases aligning to TRBD2. CDR1 and CDR2 from the germline V gene are SGHKS and YYEKEE (reference sequence). The CDR3 is 14 residues long. J lost 4 bases, V lost 4 bases, and 7 bases had no gene match. This CDR3 is CASSPGLVSYEQYF. As DNA, the CDR3 is TGTGCCAGCAGCCCGGGACTAGTGAGTTACGAGCAGTACTTC.

This chain connects TRBV4-2 to TRBJ1-2, with TRBD1 identical over 7 bases. The CDR3 loop spans 15 amino acids. The J segment lost 0 bases and the V segment lost 3 bases, leaving 4 bases of the junction unmatched. Germline-derived CDR1 and CDR2 are LGHNA and YNFKEQ. CDR3 protein: CASSHRDRANYGYTF. The CDR3 nucleotides read TGTGCCAGCAGCCACCGTGACAGGGCTAACTATGGCTACACCTTC.

The chain carries TRBV2 and TRBJ2-6; tentatively, D is TRBD1 (6 bases). Between the trimmed V and J ends, which lost 7 bases and 1 base, there was a span of 11 bases. CDR3 length: 15 amino acids. CDR1 is SNHLY and CDR2 is FYNNEI in the germline V gene. The CDR3: CASTNQGSGANVLTF. CDR3 bases: TGTGCCAGCACCAACCAGGGGTCTGGGGCCAACGTCCTGACTTTC.

The chain links TRBV10-3 to TRBJ2-1; D is perhaps TRBD2 (6 bases). The CDR3 spans 17 residues. The V gene lost 7 bases and the J gene lost 0 bases, with 19 bases spanning the gap. In germline, CDR1 is ENHRY, CDR2 SYGVKD. This CDR3 reads CAITDFRGRSSYNEQFF. Here the CDR3 DNA reads TGTGCCATCACCGACTTCCGGGGGAGGAGCTCCTACAATGAGCAGTTCTTC.

The CDR3 spells CASSLPQTELAYGYTF. The CDR3 nucleotides read TGTGCCAGCAGCTTACCACAGACAGAATTGGCATATGGCTACACCTTC. The chain joins TRBV28 to TRBJ1-2, with a weak D call TRBD1 (5 bases). Germline V lookup: CDR1 MDHEN, CDR2 SYDVKM. The CDR3 has 16 amino acids. Trimming shortened V by 6 bases and J by 5 bases, and 22 bases separated the two germline ends.

This rearrangement joins TRBV5-6 to TRBJ2-7; 8 bases align to TRBD1. Per germline, CDR1 SGHDT and CDR2 YYEEEE. CDR3 length: 15 residues. V lost 4 bases and J lost 2; bases outside the gene matches: 8. This CDR3 is CASSTYRGSPYEQYF. As DNA, the CDR3 is TGTGCCAGCAGCACCTACAGGGGGAGCCCCTACGAGCAGTACTTC.